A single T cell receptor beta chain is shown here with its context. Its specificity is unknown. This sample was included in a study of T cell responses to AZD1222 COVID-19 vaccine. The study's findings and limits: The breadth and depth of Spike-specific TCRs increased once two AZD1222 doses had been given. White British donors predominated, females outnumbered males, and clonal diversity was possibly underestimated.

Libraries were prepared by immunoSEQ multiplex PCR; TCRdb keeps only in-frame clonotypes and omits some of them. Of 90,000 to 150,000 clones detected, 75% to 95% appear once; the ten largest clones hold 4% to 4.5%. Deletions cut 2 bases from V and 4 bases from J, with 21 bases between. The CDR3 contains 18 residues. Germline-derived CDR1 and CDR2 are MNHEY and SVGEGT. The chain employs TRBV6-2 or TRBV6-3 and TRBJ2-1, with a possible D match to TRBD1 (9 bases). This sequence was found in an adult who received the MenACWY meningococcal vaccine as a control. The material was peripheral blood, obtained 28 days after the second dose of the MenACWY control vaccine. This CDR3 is CASSYRGGQGLSYNEQFF. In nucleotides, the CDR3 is TGTGCCAGCAGTTACCGGGGGGGACAGGGACTATCGTACAATGAGCAGTTCTTC.